Below are 24 T cell receptor beta chains sequenced from a single sample in a study of response to subunit inactivated influenza vaccine. TCRdb reprocessed the RT-PCR reads via MiXCR and lists one record per CDR3 protein. This sample yields approximately 730,000 distinct CDR3 sequences, of which approximately 15% are seen a single time; approximately 6.5% belongs to the top ten. The sample in question was PBMCs from blood, obtained 14 to 15 days before vaccination. Receptor source: a man aged 45-60 years who received an inactivated influenza vaccine.

This clonotype was detected many times. The genes are TRBV3-1 and TRBJ2-1, with 8 nucleotides matching TRBD2. CDR3 length: 15 amino acids. Germline loops: CDR1 LGHDT, CDR2 YNNKEL (reference sequence). The ends lost 2 bases at V and 4 bases at J; junction bases unmatched: 4. The CDR3 DNA is TGTGCCAGCAGCCAAACGGGAGGGCCATACAATGAGCAGTTCTTC. Its protein product is CASSQTGGPYNEQFF.

The chain uses TRBV15 and TRBJ2-5; a possible D gene is TRBD1 (5 bases). Germline V gene sequence: CDR1 LNHNV, CDR2 YYDKDF (reference sequence). CDR3 length: 15 amino acids. V shed 5 bases and J shed 4 bases, with 17 bases lying between them. CDR3 loop: CATSVEGVLSETQYF. CDR3 DNA sequence: TGTGCCACCAGCGTCGAAGGGGTACTTTCAGAGACCCAGTACTTC.

The V gene is TRBV12-3 or TRBV12-4, the J gene TRBJ1-5; D gene uncertain. V was shortened by 2 bases and J by 6 bases, with 14 bases between the two germline ends. The CDR3 totals 15 residues. The CDR3 is CASSLRSPWPQPQHF. For the CDR3, the DNA is TGTGCCAGCAGTTTAAGGAGCCCGTGGCCTCAGCCCCAGCATTTT.

This clonotype was observed a few times. The chain employs TRBV29-1 and TRBJ1-3; D may be TRBD1 (6 bases). The V end was cut by 8 bases, the J end by 0 bases, with 14 bases between. This CDR3 has 14 residues. Germline lookup yields CDR1 SQVTM and CDR2 ANQGSEA. CDR3 nucleotides: TGCAGCAAAACCACAGGGATCTCTGGAAACACCATATATTTT. It codes for CSKTTGISGNTIYF.

CDR3 in amino acids: CASSPPRYNEQFF. In nucleotides, the CDR3 is TGCGCCAGCAGCCCCCCCCGGTACAATGAGCAGTTCTTC. This chain joins TRBV5-1 and TRBJ2-1; the D is unclear. V lost 4 bases and J 4 bases, leaving 9 bases between the germline ends. CDR3 size: 13 residues. The germline gives CDR1 SGHRS, CDR2 YFSETQ.

The sample holds a few counts of this clonotype. DNA for the CDR3: TGTGCCAGCAGCTTAGCGGGGGGCGGGAGAAGAAACATTCAGTACTTC. It specifies CASSLAGGGRRNIQYF. The chain couples TRBV7-2 to TRBJ2-4, with a possible D match to TRBD2 (7 bases). Germline values: CDR1 SGHTA, CDR2 FQGNSA. V dropped 0 bases and J dropped 6 bases, with 15 bases sitting between them. The CDR3 length is 16 residues.

V is TRBV29-1 and J is TRBJ2-1; 14 bases align to TRBD2. V lost 6 bases and J lost 4; bases outside the gene matches: 8. The CDR3 is 16 residues long. The germline CDR1 and CDR2 sequences are SQVTM and ANQGSEA. DNA of the CDR3: TGCAGCGTCCCAAGACTAGCGGGAGGGCCTTACAATGAGCAGTTCTTC. It translates to CSVPRLAGGPYNEQFF.

This clonotype has at least ten counts. This rearrangement joins TRBV2 to TRBJ2-7; 14 nucleotides align to TRBD2. Germline loops: CDR1 SNHLY, CDR2 FYNNEI. V dropped 6 bases and J dropped 4; count of bases not matched to a gene: 2. The CDR3 loop spans 14 amino acids. CDR3 sequence (DNA): TGTGCCAGCAGGGGGACTAGCGGGAGTTACGAGCAGTACTTC. Residues: CASRGTSGSYEQYF.

This clonotype was observed many times. This chain links TRBV6-1 with TRBJ1-1; TRBD1 agrees at 10 bases. Germline trimming cut 6 bases from V and 4 bases from J; bases unmatched to any gene: 11. Germline V lookup: CDR1 MNHNS, CDR2 SASEGT. The CDR3 runs to 16 residues. CDR3 sequence: CASSPPLGQGGTEAFF. Written as DNA, the CDR3 is TGTGCCAGCAGCCCCCCTCTAGGACAGGGGGGCACTGAAGCTTTCTTT.

The chain has TRBV3-1 and TRBJ2-1; D unclear. The CDR3 is 12 amino acids. Germline CDR1 and CDR2: LGHDT and YNNKEL (reference sequence). The V end lost 1 base, the J end lost 6 bases, and 4 bases lay between the germline ends. The CDR3 bases are TGTGCCAGCAGCCAAGGAAGCAATGAGCAGTTCTTC. This translates into CASSQGSNEQFF.

This clonotype was observed at least ten times. The chain is built from TRBV3-1 and TRBJ2-4; no firm D call. Germline V gives CDR1 LGHDT, CDR2 YNNKEL (reference sequence). The CDR3 totals 15 residues. Trimming pared 3 bases from V and 0 bases from J, leaving 9 bases between. CDR3 protein: CASSQTPGAKNIQYF. As DNA, the CDR3 is TGTGCCAGCAGCCAGACCCCGGGAGCCAAAAACATTCAGTACTTC.

The chain employs TRBV28 and TRBJ1-1; D is possibly TRBD1 (6 bases). The CDR3 spans 14 residues. Between the trimmed V and J ends, which lost 3 bases and 6 bases, there was a span of 14 bases. Germline assignment: CDR1 MDHEN and CDR2 SYDVKM. The CDR3, as DNA: TGTGCCAGCAGTTTCAATACAGGGCGGTCTGAAGCTTTCTTT. It yields the protein CASSFNTGRSEAFF.

The chain has TRBV5-6 and TRBJ2-1; TRBD2 agrees at 13 bases. V shed 7 bases, J shed 5 bases, and the junction held 3 bases outside the gene matches. The germline V gene encodes CDR1 SGHDT and CDR2 YYEEEE. This CDR3 has 14 residues. The CDR3 spells CASGLAGDNNEQFF. In DNA form, the CDR3 reads TGTGCCAGCGGACTAGCGGGGGATAACAATGAGCAGTTCTTC.

This chain connects TRBV4-2 to TRBJ2-7; 8 bases align to TRBD1. CDR3 length: 15 amino acids. The ends lost 0 bases at V and 5 bases at J; junction bases unmatched: 6. The germline gives CDR1 LGHNA, CDR2 YNFKEQ. This chain's CDR3 is CASSQEVRGLDEQYF. CDR3 bases: TGTGCCAGCAGCCAAGAGGTCAGGGGGCTCGACGAGCAGTACTTC.

This clonotype was observed at least ten times. This rearrangement joins TRBV27 to TRBJ1-2; the match to TRBD1 covers 7 bases. Germline trimming cut 8 bases from V and 8 bases from J; bases unmatched to any gene: 11. The CDR3 extends over 13 amino acids. CDR1 is MNHEY, CDR2 SMNVEV, per germline (reference sequence). The DNA for the CDR3 is TGTGCCAGCGCAGGCTCCCCAGGGGGAGGCTACACCTTC. As protein: CASAGSPGGGYTF.

This clonotype has a handful of counts. V gene TRBV25-1 combines with J gene TRBJ1-4; 8 bases fit TRBD1. Germline loops: CDR1 MGHDK, CDR2 SYGVNS. After removal of 3 bases from V and 2 bases from J, the junction contained 2 bases not matched to a gene. This CDR3 region has 15 residues. CDR3 loop: CASSEGQVTNEKLFF. The CDR3 region has the DNA TGTGCCAGCAGTGAGGGACAGGTCACTAATGAAAAACTGTTTTTT.

J is TRBJ2-7 and V is TRBV12-3 or TRBV12-4, with 9 bases aligning to TRBD1. The V segment lost 2 bases and the J segment 1 base; nucleotides outside the gene matches: 12. The CDR3 is made up of 18 amino acids. The CDR3: CASSLRIIRGTGSYEQYF. The CDR3 DNA reads as TGTGCCAGCAGTTTAAGAATCATCAGGGGGACAGGGTCCTACGAGCAGTACTTC.

The rearrangement links TRBV9 to TRBJ1-2; D gene ambiguous. Deletions cut 5 bases from V and 4 bases from J, with 15 bases between. Germline V CDR1 and CDR2: SGDLS, YYNGEE. The CDR3 is 14 residues long. The CDR3: CASRANRVGYGYTF. DNA for the CDR3: TGTGCCAGCAGAGCCAATCGAGTGGGCTATGGCTACACCTTC.

There are a few counts of this clonotype. The chain is built from TRBV20-1 and TRBJ2-3, with 9 bases matching TRBD2. CDR3 length: 15 residues. Unmatched junction bases numbered 11, after V lost 6 bases and J lost 4 bases. Germline V CDR1 and CDR2: DFQATT, SNEGSKA (reference sequence). The CDR3 nucleotides read TGCAGTGCGGGCGGGAGGGCAGTTCAATCAGATACGCAGTATTTT. This encodes CSAGGRAVQSDTQYF.

The chain couples TRBV20-1 to TRBJ1-5; 10 bases map to TRBD1. There are 15 residues in the CDR3. V lost 1 base, J lost 5 bases, and 5 bases stayed unmatched. Germline CDR1 and CDR2: DFQATT and SNEGSKA (reference sequence). The CDR3 DNA reads TGCAGTGCTAGAGGCCCAGGACAGGGGGATCAGCCCCAGCATTTT. It specifies CSARGPGQGDQPQHF.

This clonotype turned up a few times. This chain uses TRBV2 with TRBJ2-7; TRBD1 is a possible D gene (5 bases). The CDR3 extends over 14 amino acids. The V end was cut by 7 bases, the J end by 5 bases, with 18 bases between. Per germline, CDR1 SNHLY and CDR2 FYNNEI. CDR3 nucleotide sequence: TGTGCCAGCATTGAGGTGGGGCAGTCCAACGAGCAGTACTTC. This encodes CASIEVGQSNEQYF.

The chain uses TRBV27 and TRBJ2-7, with 13 bases lining up with TRBD2. J lost 0 bases, V lost 9 bases, and 8 bases had no gene match. Germline V gives CDR1 MNHEY, CDR2 SMNVEV (reference sequence). The CDR3 has 16 amino acids. CDR3 coding DNA: TGTGCCAGTAGACTAGCGGGAGGACACTTCTCCTACGAGCAGTACTTC. Translating gives CASRLAGGHFSYEQYF.

The chain links TRBV12-3 or TRBV12-4 to TRBJ2-5; TRBD2 agrees at 11 bases. Trimming removed 5 bases from V and 5 bases from J; junction bases left unmatched: 10. This CDR3 region has 16 residues. CDR3 sequence reads: CASSPPPVAGGETQYF. CDR3 in DNA: TGTGCCAGCAGTCCACCCCCCGTAGCGGGAGGGGAGACCCAGTACTTC.

Remarks on this clonotype: One junction end does not reproduce the germline sequence, and a read error may be involved. The chain joins TRBV12-3 or TRBV12-4 to TRBJ2-2, with D perhaps matching TRBD1 (5 bases). The length of the CDR3 is 12 residues. The DNA for the CDR3 is TGTGCCAGCAACTCGGCCCCTGGGGCGCTGTTTTTT. Translated, it gives CASNSAPGALFF.